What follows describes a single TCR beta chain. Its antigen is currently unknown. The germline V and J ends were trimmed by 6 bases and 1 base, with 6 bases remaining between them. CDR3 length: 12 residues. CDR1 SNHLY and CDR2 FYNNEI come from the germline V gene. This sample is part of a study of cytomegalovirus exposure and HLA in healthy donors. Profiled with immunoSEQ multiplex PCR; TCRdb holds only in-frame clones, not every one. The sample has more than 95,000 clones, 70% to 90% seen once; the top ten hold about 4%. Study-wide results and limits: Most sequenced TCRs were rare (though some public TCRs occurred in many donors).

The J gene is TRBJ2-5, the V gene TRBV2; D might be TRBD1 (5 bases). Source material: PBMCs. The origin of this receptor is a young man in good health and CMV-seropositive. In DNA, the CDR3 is TGTGCCAGCAGACAGGCCCAAGAGACCCAGTACTTC. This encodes CASRQAQETQYF.